What follows are 16 T cell receptor beta chains derived from one specimen sequenced in a study of cytomegalovirus exposure and HLA in healthy donors. The PCR employed 60 Vbeta primers together with 13 Jbeta primers. Measured with immunoSEQ multiplex PCR; TCRdb has only the in-frame clones, and not every one. Among fewer than 200,000 clones listed, approximately 81% were seen once. Sequenced sample: PBMCs. These receptors were obtained from a woman aged 18-29 years in good health and CMV-seronegative.

This clone was observed a few times. This sequence joins TRBV4-3 and TRBJ2-2; 9 bases align to TRBD1. CDR3 length equals 16 residues. The V segment lost 2 bases and the J segment 0 bases; nucleotides outside the gene matches: 1. Germline CDR1 is LGHNA and CDR2 is YSLEER. Here the CDR3 DNA reads TGCGCCAGCAGCCAACACAGGGGGCCGAACACCGGGGAGCTGTTTTTT. Protein sequence: CASSQHRGPNTGELFF.

This clone was detected only once. The CDR3 DNA reads as TGTGCCAGCAGTTTGATGAGGGAGCCCCAGCATTTT. The encoded protein is CASSLMREPQHF. The V call is TRBV28, the J call TRBJ1-5; D gene ambiguous. Per the germline V gene, CDR1 is MDHEN and CDR2 is SYDVKM. V was shortened by 3 bases and J by 8 bases, with 8 bases between the two germline ends. The length of the CDR3 is 12 residues.

A note on this clone: The identical CDR3 is also encoded by other nucleotide sequences in the sample. The chain links TRBV7-6 to TRBJ2-5; 7 positions match TRBD2. The trim removed 9 bases at V and 2 bases at J, leaving 12 bases unmatched. CDR1 SGHVS and CDR2 FNYEAQ come from the germline V gene. The CDR3 length is 15 residues. The CDR3 region is CASSPRGGVQETQYF. In DNA, the CDR3 is TGTGCCAGTAGCCCCCGGGGAGGGGTGCAAGAGACCCAGTACTTC.

The chain recombines TRBV7-8 with TRBJ1-2; 7 bases are shared with TRBD1. The trim removed 1 base at V and 6 bases at J, leaving 14 bases unmatched. In germline, CDR1 is SGHVS, CDR2 FQNEAQ. The CDR3 runs to 17 residues. DNA of the CDR3: TGTGCCAGCAGCTTAGATTGGGCGGGACAGAGAGGGGATGGCTACACCTTC. This codes for CASSLDWAGQRGDGYTF.

The chain is built from TRBV9 and TRBJ2-1; 7 bases agree with TRBD2. Trimming at V came to 3 bases and at J to 0 bases, leaving 3 bases not matched to a gene. This CDR3 is 15 amino acids long. The germline gives CDR1 SGDLS, CDR2 YYNGEE. CDR3: CASSERGSSYNEQFF. The CDR3 region has the DNA TGTGCCAGCAGCGAGCGGGGAAGCTCCTACAATGAGCAGTTCTTC.

This chain connects TRBV11-1 to TRBJ2-4; weak D call: TRBD1 (6 bases). The V gene lost 5 bases and the J gene lost 0 bases, with 11 bases spanning the gap. This CDR3 is built from 15 residues. The germline V gene has CDR1 SGHAT and CDR2 FQDESV (reference sequence). Written as DNA, the CDR3 is TGTGCCAGCAGCAAAACAGGGCTAGCCAAAAACATTCAGTACTTC. Translating it yields CASSKTGLAKNIQYF.

The genes are TRBV28 and TRBJ1-1, with 9 bases lining up with TRBD1. Germline values: CDR1 MDHEN, CDR2 SYDVKM. The CDR3 totals 17 residues. V lost 7 bases to trimming and J lost 5 bases; unmatched junction nucleotides: 17. The CDR3 here is CASIFGGSQGARTEAFF. The DNA for the CDR3 is TGTGCCAGCATCTTCGGCGGGTCACAGGGGGCGCGTACTGAAGCTTTCTTT.

The gene calls are TRBV7-2 and TRBJ1-2; tentative D call: TRBD1 (5 bases). The length of the CDR3 is 14 residues. The V end lost 5 bases, the J end lost 2 bases, and 12 bases lay between the germline ends. In germline, CDR1 is SGHTA, CDR2 FQGNSA. CDR3 amino acids: CASSPETANYGYTF. The CDR3 nucleotides read TGTGCCAGCAGCCCGGAGACAGCCAACTATGGCTACACCTTC. Together with reference TRBV7-2 and TRBJ1-2, the CDR3 gives the full variable domain: GAGVSQSPSNKVTEKGKDVELRCDPISGHTALYWYRQSLGQGLEFLIYFQGNSAPDKSGLPSDRFSAERTGGSVSTLTIQRTQQEDSAVYLCASSPETANYGYTFGSGTRLTVV.

Relative to its sample, this clone is medium-sized. The CDR3 DNA is TGTGCCAGCAGTCTGGGACTAGCGGGAGGATTCTTTAACACCGGGGAGCTGTTTTTT. Residues: CASSLGLAGGFFNTGELFF. The V call is TRBV28, the J call TRBJ2-2, with 15 bases fitting TRBD2. V was clipped by 5 bases and J by 2 bases; unmatched bases: 9. The CDR3 has 19 residues. The germline gives CDR1 MDHEN, CDR2 SYDVKM.

The gene calls are TRBV4-2 and TRBJ1-1; possible D gene TRBD1, 5 bases. Germline CDR1 LGHNA, CDR2 YNFKEQ. Trimming cost V 0 bases and J 8 bases, with 16 bases left between them. CDR3 size: 15 residues. The CDR3 sequence: CASSQEFGGTREAFF. The CDR3 DNA is TGTGCCAGCAGCCAAGAATTCGGCGGGACCCGAGAAGCTTTCTTT.

This sequence joins TRBV28 and TRBJ1-2; D might be TRBD1 (5 bases). Trimming left V 3 bases short and J 5 bases short, with 16 bases between. Germline CDR1 and CDR2: MDHEN and SYDVKM. This CDR3 has 15 residues. The CDR3 here is CASSFRGKTEYGYTF. The CDR3 nucleotides read TGTGCCAGCAGTTTTCGGGGGAAAACGGAGTATGGCTACACCTTC.

The chain has TRBV10-3 and TRBJ2-3; 10 bases map to TRBD2. The length of the CDR3 is 14 residues. V was pared by 10 bases and J by 6 bases, with 10 bases of the junction left unmatched. From germline, CDR1 is ENHRY and CDR2 SYGVKD. CDR3 protein: CATGASGRADTQYF. The CDR3 coding sequence is TGTGCCACCGGTGCCAGCGGGAGGGCGGATACGCAGTATTTT.

CDR3 bases: TGTGCCAGTAGTAAGGACAGGCGTTGGAACGAGCAGTACTTC. This gives the protein CASSKDRRWNEQYF. The V call is TRBV19, the J call TRBJ2-7, with 7 bases identical to TRBD1. With V trimmed by 4 bases and J by 5 bases, 8 bases remained unmatched. This CDR3 is built from 14 residues. Germline V CDR1 and CDR2: LNHDA, SQIVND (reference sequence).

This chain uses TRBV18 with TRBJ2-5; D is perhaps TRBD2 (7 bases). The CDR3 has 14 amino acids. With 3 bases removed from V and 5 bases from J, the gap between germline ends came to 13 bases. Germline CDR1 reads KGHSH; CDR2 reads LQKENI. CDR3 coding DNA: TGTGCCAGCTCACCGGGGGGGGCGAAGGAGACCCAGTACTTC. Its translation is CASSPGGAKETQYF.

The chain has TRBV7-9 and TRBJ2-4; 7 bases are a match to TRBD2. Germline CDR1 is SEHNR and CDR2 is FQNEAQ (reference sequence). This CDR3 has 16 residues. V lost 6 bases, J lost 1 base, and 9 bases stayed unmatched. The CDR3 region has the DNA TGTGCCAGCAGGAGAGCTGGGGGGGTGGCCAAAAACATTCAGTACTTC. Protein product: CASRRAGGVAKNIQYF.

For the CDR3, the DNA is TGTGCCAGCAGCTTAGGGGGGAGGGGCGAATCAGATACGCAGTATTTT. This encodes CASSLGGRGESDTQYF. This rearrangement joins TRBV7-9 to TRBJ2-3; TRBD2 agrees at 7 bases. Per germline, CDR1 SEHNR and CDR2 FQNEAQ (reference sequence). The CDR3 spans 16 residues. V lost 1 base, J lost 4 bases, and 8 bases stayed unmatched.